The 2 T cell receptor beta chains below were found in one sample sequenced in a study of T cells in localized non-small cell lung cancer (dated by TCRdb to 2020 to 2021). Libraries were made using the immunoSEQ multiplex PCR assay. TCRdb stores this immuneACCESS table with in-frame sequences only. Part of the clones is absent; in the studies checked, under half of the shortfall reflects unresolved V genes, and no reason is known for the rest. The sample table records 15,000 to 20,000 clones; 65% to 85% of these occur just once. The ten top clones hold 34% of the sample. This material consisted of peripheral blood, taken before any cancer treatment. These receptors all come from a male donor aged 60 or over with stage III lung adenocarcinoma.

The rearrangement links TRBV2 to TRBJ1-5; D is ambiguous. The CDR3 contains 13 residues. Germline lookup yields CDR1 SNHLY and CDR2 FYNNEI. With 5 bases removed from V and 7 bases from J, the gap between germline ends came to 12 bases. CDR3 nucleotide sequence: TGTGCCAGCAGTTCTGATTTTGAGCAGCCCCAGCATTTT. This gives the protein CASSSDFEQPQHF.

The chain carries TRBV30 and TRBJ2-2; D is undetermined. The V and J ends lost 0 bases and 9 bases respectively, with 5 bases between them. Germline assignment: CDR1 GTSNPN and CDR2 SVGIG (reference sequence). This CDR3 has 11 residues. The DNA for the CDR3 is TGTGCCTGGAGTGTAGCCCGGGAGCTGTTTTTT. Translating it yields CAWSVARELFF.